The 13 T cell receptor beta chains listed next were all sequenced from one sample in a study of monozygotic twins with inflammatory bowel disease. TCRdb reanalyzed the 5' RACE reads and collapses them to one entry per CDR3 protein, without DNA. The sample shows approximately 390,000 distinct CDR3 sequences, and 2% to 2.5% sits with its ten largest clones. Sequenced input: blood. The receptors shown here come from a human donor with ulcerative colitis or Crohn's disease, or a healthy co-twin of an affected twin (not recorded which).

This sequence joins TRBV15 and TRBJ1-5; TCRdb returns TRBD1, unconfirmable since there is no DNA. This CDR3 contains 14 residues. Germline assignment: CDR1 LNHNV and CDR2 YYDKDF (reference sequence). The CDR3 sequence: CATSRDGGWEPQHF.

The J gene is TRBJ2-7, the V gene TRBV18. This CDR3 is built from 16 residues. Germline V CDR1 and CDR2: KGHSH, LQKENI. The CDR3 here is CASSPPDRSSSYEQYF. Based on the CDR3 plus reference TRBV18 and TRBJ2-7, the full variable domain is NAGVMQNPRHLVRRRGQEARLRCSPMKGHSHVYWYRQLPEEGLKFMVYLQKENIIDESGMPKERFSAEFPKEGPSILRIQQVVRGDSAAYFCASSPPDRSSSYEQYFGPGTRLTVT.

The chain combines TRBV3-1 with TRBJ1-1; the D gene TCRdb calls, TRBD1, cannot be checked with no DNA. The CDR3 runs 14 residues. Germline V gene lookup returns CDR1 LGHDT and CDR2 YNNKEL (reference sequence). The CDR3 here is CASSQMTGTTEAFF. Variable domain in full (rest from reference TRBV3-1 and TRBJ1-1): DTAVSQTPKYLVTQMGNDKSIKCEQNLGHDTMYWYKQDSKKFLKIMFSYNNKELIINETVPNRFSPKSPDKAHLNLHINSLELGDSAVYFCASSQMTGTTEAFFGQGTRLTVV.

This chain connects TRBV6-5 to TRBJ2-1; TCRdb lists TRBD1, though no DNA is available to test this call. Germline V gives CDR1 MNHEY, CDR2 SVGAGI. CDR3 length equals 11 residues. This CDR3 is CASSNGTGRVF.

The chain joins TRBV20-1 to TRBJ2-5; the D call from TCRdb, TRBD1, cannot be confirmed without DNA. The CDR3 contains 18 residues. Germline CDR1 DFQATT, CDR2 SNEGSKA (reference sequence). CDR3 residues: CSASPGSLITPYQETQYF.

The chain joins TRBV4-3 to TRBJ2-3; TCRdb's D gene call, TRBD1, goes unchecked for lack of DNA. CDR3 length equals 17 residues. CDR1 is LGHNA and CDR2 is YSLEER in the germline V gene. CDR3 in amino acids: CASSQEGAGTSTDTQYF.

V gene TRBV10-3 combines with J gene TRBJ1-1; the TCRdb call, TRBD1, lacks DNA for checking. This CDR3 contains 16 residues. The germline V gene encodes CDR1 ENHRY and CDR2 SYGVKD. CDR3 protein: CAITPRENTGNTEAFF.

This CDR3 reads CSVASHRGSEETQYF. V and J are TRBV29-1 and TRBJ2-5; TCRdb proposes TRBD2, but this gene call is untestable without DNA. There are 15 residues in the CDR3. Germline V CDR1 and CDR2: SQVTM, ANQGSEA.

The rearrangement links TRBV5-1 to TRBJ2-7; TCRdb gives TRBD1 as the D gene, but with no DNA this cannot be confirmed. The CDR3 covers 15 residues. Germline CDR1 reads SGHRS; CDR2 reads YFSETQ. CDR3 sequence: CASSVIQGVLNEQYF.

The chain is built from TRBV9 and TRBJ2-1; TCRdb selects TRBD2, and the lack of DNA leaves this call unchecked. The CDR3 is made up of 15 amino acids. Germline V gene data show CDR1 as SGDLS and CDR2 as YYNGEE. CDR3 in amino acids: CASSVQRGRRNEQFF.

CDR3 in amino acids: CASKGTRPIHNEQFF. J is TRBJ2-1 and V is TRBV19; TCRdb designates TRBD1, a call that cannot be tested without DNA. In germline, CDR1 is LNHDA, CDR2 SQIVND (reference sequence). CDR3 length: 15 residues.

The V and J genes are TRBV5-1 and TRBJ2-7; the D call of TRBD2 rests on TCRdb alone, since no DNA is present to check it. Germline CDR1 SGHRS, CDR2 YFSETQ. This CDR3 region has 16 residues. CDR3 region: CASSPGLAGGVHEQYF.

The chain recombines TRBV21-1 with TRBJ2-3; TCRdb returns TRBD2, unconfirmable since there is no DNA. TRBV21-1 is flagged as a pseudogene. The CDR3 length is 20 residues. The CDR3 here is CASPSKLSSVLAGDTDTQYF.